Below are 27 T cell receptor beta chains sequenced from a single sample in a study of blood T cell repertoires in COVID-19. Measured with immunoSEQ multiplex PCR; TCRdb has only the in-frame clones, and not every one. The sample lists about 320,000 clones; roughly 88% were seen once. Sequencing was done on a sample of peripheral blood. These receptors all come from a woman under 40 with COVID-19, enrolled during active disease.

On this clone itself: This CDR3 is also generated by other DNA sequences in the sample. V and J are TRBV18 and TRBJ1-5; tentatively, D is TRBD1 (5 bases). Germline V lookup: CDR1 KGHSH, CDR2 LQKENI. V gave up 6 bases and J gave up 0 bases, with 9 bases separating them. The CDR3 has 14 amino acids. The CDR3 is CASSLTDSNQPQHF. CDR3 sequence (DNA): TGTGCCAGCTCCTTGACAGATAGCAATCAGCCCCAGCATTTT.

This clone appeared a few times. The chain is built from TRBV4-1 and TRBJ2-3; 14 bases are a match to TRBD2. Germline V lookup: CDR1 MGHRA, CDR2 YSYEKL. CDR3 length: 17 residues. The J segment lost 5 bases and the V segment lost 3 bases, leaving 7 bases of the junction unmatched. This CDR3 is CASSQWGLAGAGDTQYF. CDR3 coding DNA: TGCGCCAGCAGCCAGTGGGGACTAGCGGGGGCGGGAGATACGCAGTATTTT.

This chain uses TRBV19 with TRBJ1-3; D is ambiguous. V dropped 5 bases and J dropped 2 bases, with 16 bases sitting between them. CDR3 length: 16 amino acids. CDR1 and CDR2 from the germline V gene are LNHDA and SQIVND (reference sequence). DNA of the CDR3: TGTGCCAGTAGTGCCTTGGCGGGTTCGCCTGGAAACACCATATATTTT. Translation: CASSALAGSPGNTIYF.

The chain uses TRBV20-1 and TRBJ1-2; TRBD1 might be the D (5 bases). V was clipped by 7 bases and J by 13 bases, with 13 bases between them. The CDR3 is 9 amino acids. CDR1 is DFQATT and CDR2 is SNEGSKA in the germline V gene (reference sequence). In DNA form, the CDR3 reads TGCAGTGATTCAGGGTTTCTCACCTTC. Protein sequence: CSDSGFLTF.

The chain combines TRBV30 with TRBJ1-3; 7 nucleotides match TRBD1. The germline V gene encodes CDR1 GTSNPN and CDR2 SVGIG (reference sequence). This CDR3 is built from 15 residues. The V segment lost 1 base and the J segment 4 bases; nucleotides outside the gene matches: 7. CDR3 sequence reads: CAWSDKQGTGNTIYF. Written as DNA, the CDR3 is TGTGCCTGGAGTGATAAACAGGGGACAGGAAACACCATATATTTT.

The chain carries TRBV5-1 and TRBJ1-2, with D possibly matching TRBD1 (5 bases). The CDR3 totals 15 residues. In germline, CDR1 is SGHRS, CDR2 YFSETQ. V was shortened by 2 bases and J by 1 base, with 12 bases between the two germline ends. CDR3: CASSFQGRDNYGYTF. The CDR3 DNA follows: TGCGCCAGCAGCTTTCAGGGCAGGGATAACTATGGCTACACCTTC.

The chain carries TRBV6-6 and TRBJ1-1; D gene unclear. The CDR3 extends over 14 amino acids. The ends were cut back, 0 bases at V and 10 bases at J, with 15 bases in the middle. Germline V lookup: CDR1 MNHNY, CDR2 SVGAGI (reference sequence). CDR3 residues: CASSYSEEGLRAFF. The CDR3 DNA follows: TGTGCCAGCAGTTACTCGGAGGAGGGTCTAAGAGCTTTCTTT.

This sequence joins TRBV4-1 and TRBJ1-3; D possibly corresponds to TRBD1 (5 bases). This CDR3 spans 16 amino acids. Germline CDR1 and CDR2: MGHRA and YSYEKL. V was trimmed by 4 bases and J by 0 bases, leaving 13 bases between them. In DNA, the CDR3 is TGCGCCAGCAGCCTGTACGCGACAGCCTCTGGAAACACCATATATTTT. This sequence encodes CASSLYATASGNTIYF.

This clone was observed once. The chain recombines TRBV7-2 with TRBJ1-4, with D perhaps matching TRBD1 (5 bases). Between the trimmed V and J ends, which lost 1 base and 7 bases, there was a span of 13 bases. Germline V gene data show CDR1 as SGHTA and CDR2 as FQGNSA. This CDR3 comprises 15 residues. This CDR3 reads CASSLVGAAGEKLFF. For the CDR3, the DNA is TGTGCCAGCAGCTTAGTAGGGGCAGCCGGTGAAAAACTGTTTTTT.

The chain has TRBV19 and TRBJ1-6; no firm D call. The V end lost 3 bases, the J end lost 0 bases, and 12 bases lay between the germline ends. CDR3 length: 17 amino acids. Germline V CDR1 and CDR2: LNHDA, SQIVND (reference sequence). The CDR3 DNA sequence: TGTGCCAGTAGTATTCGTGTTTCGCGCTCCTATAATTCACCCCTCCACTTT. Encoded protein: CASSIRVSRSYNSPLHF.

The gene calls are TRBV7-6 and TRBJ2-7; tentative D call: TRBD2 (5 bases). This CDR3 is built from 14 residues. The V gene's germline CDR1 is SGHVS and CDR2 FNYEAQ. V was clipped by 1 base and J by 6 bases, with 13 bases between them. The CDR3 reads CASSLDDRGREQYF. CDR3 bases: TGTGCCAGCAGCTTAGATGATCGGGGTCGCGAGCAGTACTTC.

The chain links TRBV5-5 to TRBJ2-1; possibly TRBD2 for D (5 bases). The CDR3 sequence is 14 residues long. The V gene's germline CDR1 is SGHKS and CDR2 YYEKEE (reference sequence). Trimming left V 4 bases short and J 5 bases short, with 13 bases between. CDR3: CASSHLGLDNEQFF. CDR3 coding DNA: TGTGCCAGCAGCCACCTTGGACTGGACAATGAGCAGTTCTTC.

The CDR3 region has the DNA TGTGCCAGCAGTTTATGGGTGGAGGGGATGGGCAATCAGCCCCAGCATTTT. Amino acid sequence: CASSLWVEGMGNQPQHF. The chain is built from TRBV28 and TRBJ1-5, with D possibly matching TRBD1 (5 bases). Looked up from germline, CDR1 is MDHEN and CDR2 is SYDVKM. This CDR3 spans 17 amino acids. Trimming left V 0 bases short and J 2 bases short, with 14 bases between.

This rearrangement joins TRBV7-9 to TRBJ2-7; D is uncertain. V was pared by 1 base and J by 5 bases, with 15 bases between. Germline V gene sequence: CDR1 SEHNR, CDR2 FQNEAQ (reference sequence). The CDR3 runs to 15 residues. CDR3 DNA: TGTGCCAGCAGCTTAGGTTATTCTCCTCGAGACGAGCAGTACTTC. It yields the protein CASSLGYSPRDEQYF.

The chain uses TRBV5-1 and TRBJ1-3, with D possibly TRBD1 on 6 matching bases. The CDR3 is made up of 15 amino acids. V was cut by 5 bases and J by 0 bases, with 12 bases left in between. CDR1 is SGHRS and CDR2 is YFSETQ in the germline V gene. The CDR3 sequence: CASRPDSFSGNTIYF. The CDR3 nucleotides read TGCGCCAGCAGGCCGGACAGTTTCTCTGGAAACACCATATATTTT.

CDR3 sequence (DNA): TGTGCCAGCAGTAACAGGGGGCGAAGCGGGGAGCTGTTTTTT. This translates into CASSNRGRSGELFF. This chain joins TRBV28 and TRBJ2-2, with 9 bases aligning to TRBD1. Germline V gives CDR1 MDHEN, CDR2 SYDVKM. J lost 7 bases, V lost 5 bases, and 5 bases had no gene match. The CDR3 is 14 amino acids.

This chain links TRBV25-1 with TRBJ1-2, with D tentatively TRBD1 (6 bases). This CDR3 is built from 15 residues. Germline assignment: CDR1 MGHDK and CDR2 SYGVNS. The germline V and J ends were trimmed by 2 bases and 6 bases, with 16 bases remaining between them. CDR3 in amino acids: CASSEKSRGRDGYTF. The CDR3 bases are TGTGCCAGCAGTGAAAAGAGCAGGGGCCGGGATGGCTACACCTTC.

The chain uses TRBV24-1 and TRBJ2-1; TRBD2 aligns across 7 bases. The CDR3 sequence is 12 residues long. Trimming took 7 bases from V and 8 from J; bases not matched to a gene: 4. Germline lookup yields CDR1 KGHDR and CDR2 SFDVKD. As DNA, the CDR3 is TGTGCCACCAGAGGACGGGGGGATGAGCAGTTCTTC. This sequence encodes CATRGRGDEQFF.

V gene TRBV19 combines with J gene TRBJ1-1; D might be TRBD1 (5 bases). V lost 5 bases and J lost 5, with 6 bases in between. This CDR3 has 11 amino acids. CDR1 and CDR2 from the germline V gene are LNHDA and SQIVND (reference sequence). DNA for the CDR3: TGTGCCAGTAGTCAGGGAACTGAAGCTTTCTTT. Its protein product is CASSQGTEAFF.

This chain uses TRBV20-1 with TRBJ2-1; tentative D call: TRBD1 (5 bases). Trimming shortened V by 5 bases and J by 9 bases, and 8 bases separated the two germline ends. The length of the CDR3 is 10 residues. Germline CDR1 DFQATT, CDR2 SNEGSKA (reference sequence). DNA for the CDR3: TGCAGTGCTCGGACAATTGAGCAGTTCTTC. This encodes CSARTIEQFF.

The chain links TRBV24-1 to TRBJ1-5; TRBD1 agrees at 7 bases. CDR1 and CDR2 from the germline V gene are KGHDR and SFDVKD. J was trimmed by 6 bases and V by 4 bases; bases with no gene match: 2. The CDR3 length is 13 residues. The CDR3 here is CATSDRDSQPQHF. CDR3 coding DNA: TGTGCCACCAGTGACCGGGACAGTCAGCCCCAGCATTTT.

The rearrangement uses TRBV20-1 and TRBJ1-2, with 7 positions matching TRBD1. V gave up 5 bases and J gave up 6 bases; unmatched junction bases: 3. The CDR3 is 11 residues long. The germline gives CDR1 DFQATT, CDR2 SNEGSKA (reference sequence). This CDR3 reads CSAYQGDGYTF. Written as DNA, the CDR3 is TGCAGTGCTTATCAGGGGGATGGCTACACCTTC.

The chain recombines TRBV11-3 with TRBJ2-2; TRBD1 is a possible D gene (6 bases). Trimming took 2 bases from V and 7 from J, leaving 14 bases between them. The CDR3 covers 15 residues. CDR1 is SGHNT, CDR2 YENEEA, per germline. CDR3 region: CASSLNWGRVGELFF. The CDR3 nucleotides read TGTGCCAGCAGCTTAAACTGGGGGCGGGTCGGGGAGCTGTTTTTT.

CDR3 in amino acids: CASSEGTPTQHF. The CDR3 nucleotides read TGTGCCAGCAGTGAGGGGACTCCAACCCAGCATTTT. V usage is TRBV2 and J usage is TRBJ1-5, with D perhaps matching TRBD1 (5 bases). The CDR3 is made up of 12 amino acids. Germline-derived CDR1 and CDR2 are SNHLY and FYNNEI. Trimming shortened V by 3 bases and J by 11 bases, and 11 bases separated the two germline ends. The full variable domain, with the rest looked up from reference TRBV2 and TRBJ1-5, is EPEVTQTPSHQVTQMGQEVILRCVPISNHLYFYWYRQILGQKVEFLVSFYNNEISEKSEIFDDQFSVERPDGSNFTLKIRSTKLEDSAMYFCASSEGTPTQHFGDGTRLSIL.

The V and J genes are TRBV7-9 and TRBJ1-6; D is perhaps TRBD1 (6 bases). Between the trimmed V and J ends, which lost 7 bases and 9 bases, there was a span of 13 bases. The CDR3 loop spans 13 amino acids. The germline gives CDR1 SEHNR, CDR2 FQNEAQ (reference sequence). CDR3 protein: CASTVEGGSPLHF. In nucleotides, the CDR3 is TGTGCCAGCACCGTGGAAGGGGGTTCACCCCTCCACTTT.

The chain couples TRBV7-6 to TRBJ2-2; TRBD2 matches at 8 bases. The V gene end was trimmed by 5 bases and the J gene end by 1 base; junction bases not matched to a gene: 6. The CDR3 loop spans 16 amino acids. Germline V gene sequence: CDR1 SGHVS, CDR2 FNYEAQ. Written as DNA, the CDR3 is TGTGCCAGCAGCGTGGGGCTAGCGGGGAACACCGGGGAGCTGTTTTTT. Its protein is CASSVGLAGNTGELFF.

In the case of this clone: This sample includes further DNA sequences coding for the same CDR3. This chain uses TRBV19 with TRBJ2-3, with D uncertain. Germline CDR1 and CDR2: LNHDA and SQIVND (reference sequence). The V and J ends lost 6 bases and 2 bases respectively, with 9 bases between them. The CDR3 contains 13 residues. The CDR3, as DNA: TGTGCCAGTAGCGCAGGTTTCACAGATACGCAGTATTTT. It codes for CASSAGFTDTQYF.